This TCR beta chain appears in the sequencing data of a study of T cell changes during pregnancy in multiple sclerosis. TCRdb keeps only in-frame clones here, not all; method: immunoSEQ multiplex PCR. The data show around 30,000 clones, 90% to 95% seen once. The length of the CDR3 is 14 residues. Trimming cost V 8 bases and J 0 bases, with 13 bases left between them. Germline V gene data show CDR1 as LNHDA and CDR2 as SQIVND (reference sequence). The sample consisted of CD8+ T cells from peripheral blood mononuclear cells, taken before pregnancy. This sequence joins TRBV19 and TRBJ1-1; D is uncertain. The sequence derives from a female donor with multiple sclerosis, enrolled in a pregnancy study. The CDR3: CASLPGYLNTEAFF. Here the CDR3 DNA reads TGTGCCAGTCTTCCGGGTTACCTGAACACTGAAGCTTTCTTT. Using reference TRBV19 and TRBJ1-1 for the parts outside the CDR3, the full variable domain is DGGITQSPKYLFRKEGQNVTLSCEQNLNHDAMYWYRQDPGQGLRLIYYSQIVNDFQKGDIAEGYSVSREKKESFPLTVTSAQKNPTAFYLCASLPGYLNTEAFFGQGTRLTVV.